The 31 T cell receptor beta chains below come from one sample, sequenced in a study of neurological immune-mediated disorders. TCRdb itself ran the 5' RACE reads through MiXCR, one entry per CDR3 protein. In the table there are tens of thousands of distinct CDR3 sequences, 3% to 4.5% of which are singletons. The source material was PBMCs. The source of these receptors is a man in his sixties with multiple sclerosis.

Ten or more counts support this clonotype. As DNA, the CDR3 is TGTGCCAGCAGCTTGGGTCACATGAACACTGAAGCTTTCTTT. This encodes CASSLGHMNTEAFF. The chain has TRBV5-5 and TRBJ1-1; D not certain. The CDR3 contains 14 residues. Germline V gene lookup returns CDR1 SGHKS and CDR2 YYEKEE (reference sequence). Trimming stripped 0 bases from V and 0 bases from J, with 6 bases between.

This clonotype was counted at least ten times. The chain combines TRBV7-8 with TRBJ1-4; D gene ambiguous. Trimming shortened V by 1 base and J by 2 bases, and 11 bases separated the two germline ends. Germline lookup yields CDR1 SGHVS and CDR2 FQNEAQ. There are 16 residues in the CDR3. CDR3 in amino acids: CASSLVPLGTNEKLFF. The CDR3 region has the DNA TGTGCCAGCAGCTTAGTCCCACTAGGGACTAATGAAAAACTGTTTTTT.

In its sample, this clonotype was seen many times. The chain carries TRBV7-2 and TRBJ2-1; 9 bases are shared with TRBD2. CDR1 SGHTA and CDR2 FQGNSA come from the germline V gene. J lost 10 bases, V lost 4 bases, and 8 bases had no gene match. This CDR3 comprises 14 residues. The CDR3 here is CASSYRLAVMEQFF. In DNA form, the CDR3 reads TGTGCCAGCAGCTACAGACTAGCGGTTATGGAGCAGTTCTTC.

This clonotype occurred many times. The V gene is TRBV15, the J gene TRBJ2-3; 8 bases match TRBD2. Germline lookup yields CDR1 LNHNV and CDR2 YYDKDF (reference sequence). The CDR3 spans 16 residues. V was clipped by 1 base and J by 3 bases; unmatched bases: 6. CDR3 DNA sequence: TGTGCCACCAGCAGAGCCCCAAGCGGGGGAACAGATACGCAGTATTTT. This encodes CATSRAPSGGTDTQYF.

The sample holds many counts of this clonotype. The rearrangement joins TRBV20-1 to TRBJ1-2, with TRBD1 identical over 7 bases. The germline CDR1 and CDR2 sequences are DFQATT and SNEGSKA (reference sequence). CDR3 length: 17 amino acids. V lost 0 bases to trimming and J lost 7 bases; unmatched junction nucleotides: 17. Written as DNA, the CDR3 is TGCAGTGCTAGAGATGTGGGAAGGAGGGGGCGTAATCTTGGCTACACCTTC. It encodes CSARDVGRRGRNLGYTF.

This clonotype has at least ten counts. The rearrangement joins TRBV20-1 to TRBJ2-7, with D unclear. CDR3 length: 12 residues. The V end was cut by 1 base, the J end by 4 bases, with 8 bases between. Germline V gives CDR1 DFQATT, CDR2 SNEGSKA (reference sequence). CDR3 bases: TGCAGTGCTAGAGGGGGATCGTACGAGCAGTACTTC. Its translation: CSARGGSYEQYF.

Ten or more counts support this clonotype. The chain links TRBV7-9 to TRBJ2-7; 8 nucleotides agree with TRBD1. Per germline, CDR1 SEHNR and CDR2 FQNEAQ (reference sequence). The V and J ends lost 1 base and 3 bases, in that order; junction bases with no gene match: 11. The CDR3 consists of 17 residues. In DNA form, the CDR3 reads TGTGCCAGCAGCTTAGAATCTATCGGGACAGGTGGCTACGAGCAGTACTTC. It is translated as CASSLESIGTGGYEQYF.

This clonotype has a count of ten or more. The gene calls are TRBV5-1 and TRBJ1-1; weak D call: TRBD1 (6 bases). The CDR3 is 16 amino acids. CDR1 SGHRS and CDR2 YFSETQ come from the germline V gene. V dropped 3 bases and J dropped 0 bases, with 15 bases sitting between them. CDR3 sequence: CASSSTGGQLNTEAFF. CDR3 DNA: TGCGCCAGCAGCTCCACAGGAGGACAGTTGAACACTGAAGCTTTCTTT.

Many counts were recorded for this clonotype. The V gene is TRBV5-1, the J gene TRBJ2-7; D is undetermined. This CDR3 has 11 residues. CDR1 is SGHRS and CDR2 is YFSETQ in the germline V gene. The V and J ends lost 3 bases and 7 bases respectively, with 8 bases between them. CDR3 in DNA: TGCGCCAGCAGCTCACTGGGAGAGCAGTACTTC. Its protein is CASSSLGEQYF.

This clonotype was counted many times. The V gene is TRBV29-1, the J gene TRBJ1-1, with D possibly being TRBD1 (5 bases). This CDR3 has 13 residues. Germline V gives CDR1 SQVTM, CDR2 ANQGSEA. V shed 4 bases and J shed 2 bases, with 11 bases lying between them. Here the CDR3 DNA reads TGCAGCGTTGTTGGGGGAGGTAACACTGAAGCTTTCTTT. It yields the protein CSVVGGGNTEAFF.

This clonotype was recorded many times. The chain links TRBV15 to TRBJ2-2; D is uncertain. Trimming pared 8 bases from V and 1 base from J, leaving 8 bases between. This CDR3 region has 13 residues. Germline-derived CDR1 and CDR2 are LNHNV and YYDKDF (reference sequence). For the CDR3, the DNA is TGTGCCACCGAAAAGGGGAACACCGGGGAGCTGTTTTTT. Translation: CATEKGNTGELFF. Full variable domain (outside the CDR3, taken from reference TRBV15 and TRBJ2-2): DAMVIQNPRYQVTQFGKPVTLSCSQTLNHNVMYWYQQKSSQAPKLLFHYYDKDFNNEADTPDNFQSRRPNTSFCFLDIRSPGLGDTAMYLCATEKGNTGELFFGEGSRLTVL.

This clonotype was seen at least ten times. The chain recombines TRBV9 with TRBJ1-1; tentative D call: TRBD1 (5 bases). CDR3 length: 16 amino acids. CDR1 is SGDLS, CDR2 YYNGEE, per germline. The V and J ends lost 0 bases and 5 bases respectively, with 17 bases between them. The DNA for the CDR3 is TGTGCCAGCAGCGTAGAAGCTGCGGGGCATGGAACTGAAGCTTTCTTT. Translated: CASSVEAAGHGTEAFF. The entire variable domain, with the rest obtained from reference TRBV9 and TRBJ1-1, is as follows: DSGVTQTPKHLITATGQRVTLRCSPRSGDLSVYWYQQSLDQGLQFLIQYYNGEERAKGNILERFSAQQFPDLHSELNLSSLELGDSALYFCASSVEAAGHGTEAFFGQGTRLTVV.

This clonotype has a count of ten or more. The chain joins TRBV5-1 to TRBJ2-7; 10 bases map to TRBD1. V shed 3 bases and J 2 bases; nucleotides not matched to a gene: 11. Germline values: CDR1 SGHRS, CDR2 YFSETQ. The CDR3 is 17 residues long. The CDR3 DNA sequence: TGCGCCAGCAGCTCCGGGACAGGGGAATGGATAGCCTACGAGCAGTACTTC. Protein: CASSSGTGEWIAYEQYF.

This clonotype was found many times. The V call is TRBV27, the J call TRBJ1-5; D gene uncertain. This CDR3 is built from 13 residues. With 8 bases removed from V and 4 bases from J, the gap between germline ends came to 12 bases. Germline V lookup: CDR1 MNHEY, CDR2 SMNVEV (reference sequence). CDR3 sequence: CASGMAGNQPQHF. DNA of the CDR3: TGTGCCAGCGGTATGGCGGGAAATCAGCCCCAGCATTTT.

This clonotype showed up many times. The chain couples TRBV6-2 or TRBV6-3 to TRBJ1-6; D is unresolved. This CDR3 has 17 residues. Germline V gene data show CDR1 as MNHEY and CDR2 as SVGEGT. Trimming stripped 0 bases from V and 9 bases from J, with 18 bases between. Written as DNA, the CDR3 is TGTGCCAGCAGTTACTCCCCGGACTCCTTAAACGGTTCACCCCTCCACTTT. It yields the protein CASSYSPDSLNGSPLHF.

In this sample, this clonotype turned up many times. The chain joins TRBV10-3 to TRBJ2-5; a weak D match, TRBD2 (6 bases). Trimming shortened V by 10 bases and J by 5 bases, and 23 bases separated the two germline ends. The germline CDR1 and CDR2 sequences are ENHRY and SYGVKD. The CDR3 is made up of 15 amino acids. CDR3 residues: CATGESASPWETQYF. CDR3 nucleotides: TGTGCCACGGGGGAAAGCGCGAGCCCCTGGGAGACCCAGTACTTC.

This clonotype was counted many times. The chain has TRBV6-2 or TRBV6-3 and TRBJ2-1, with TRBD1 as a possible D gene (6 bases). Germline CDR1 is MNHEY and CDR2 is SVGEGT. The length of the CDR3 is 12 residues. Deletions cut 2 bases from V and 9 bases from J, with 8 bases between. CDR3 region: CASSYARGEQFF. The CDR3 DNA is TGTGCCAGCAGTTACGCCAGGGGTGAGCAGTTCTTC.

The sample holds many counts of this clonotype. This sequence joins TRBV20-1 and TRBJ2-1; D is perhaps TRBD2 (6 bases). Germline V gives CDR1 DFQATT, CDR2 SNEGSKA (reference sequence). The CDR3 runs 10 residues. The CDR3 reads CRSGVREQFF. The CDR3 bases are TGCAGGTCGGGAGTACGTGAGCAGTTCTTC.

This clonotype showed up many times. The chain joins TRBV5-5 to TRBJ2-5, with 7 positions matching TRBD2. CDR1 SGHKS and CDR2 YYEKEE come from the germline V gene (reference sequence). The CDR3 is 15 residues long. Trimming removed 0 bases from V and 1 base from J; junction bases left unmatched: 3. CDR3 in amino acids: CASSLGEGRQETQYF. The CDR3 DNA follows: TGTGCCAGCAGCTTGGGGGAGGGACGCCAAGAGACCCAGTACTTC.

This clonotype was recorded at least ten times. V and J are TRBV5-1 and TRBJ2-3, with TRBD1 as a possible D gene (5 bases). Germline V gives CDR1 SGHRS, CDR2 YFSETQ. V lost 0 bases and J lost 5, with 10 bases in between. This CDR3 has 14 residues. CDR3 sequence (DNA): TGCGCCAGCAGCTTGGACCAGGGTGAAGATACGCAGTATTTT. Translated: CASSLDQGEDTQYF.

This clonotype was counted many times. The rearrangement joins TRBV5-1 to TRBJ1-4; D remains ambiguous. This CDR3 has 14 amino acids. Germline lookup yields CDR1 SGHRS and CDR2 YFSETQ. The V and J ends lost 5 bases and 0 bases respectively, with 8 bases between them. CDR3: CASRLHATNEKLFF. The CDR3 DNA reads as TGCGCCAGCAGACTGCATGCAACTAATGAAAAACTGTTTTTT.

This clonotype came up many times. The rearrangement joins TRBV10-3 to TRBJ2-6; TRBD2 might be the D (6 bases). The V end was cut by 2 bases, the J end by 2 bases, with 13 bases between. The length of the CDR3 is 17 residues. Germline V gives CDR1 ENHRY, CDR2 SYGVKD. DNA for the CDR3: TGTGCCATCAGTGAGGGGATGGCGGGAACTGGGGCCAACGTCCTGACTTTC. Translated, it gives CAISEGMAGTGANVLTF.

This clonotype was seen repeatedly, ten times or more. The V and J genes are TRBV5-5 and TRBJ2-7, with 8 bases lining up with TRBD1. V dropped 4 bases and J dropped 2; count of bases not matched to a gene: 2. Germline CDR1 and CDR2: SGHKS and YYEKEE (reference sequence). CDR3 size: 13 residues. CDR3 residues: CASSPDRAYEQYF. As DNA, the CDR3 is TGTGCCAGCAGCCCGGACAGGGCCTACGAGCAGTACTTC.

This clonotype was found many times. The V and J genes are TRBV27 and TRBJ2-5; 8 bases line up with TRBD1. Germline V CDR1 and CDR2: MNHEY, SMNVEV (reference sequence). This CDR3 is built from 14 residues. The J segment lost 4 bases and the V segment lost 5 bases, leaving 6 bases of the junction unmatched. CDR3 sequence: CASSADRGIETQYF. DNA for the CDR3: TGTGCCAGCAGTGCCGACAGGGGTATAGAGACCCAGTACTTC.

This clonotype was seen at least ten times. The V gene is TRBV5-1, the J gene TRBJ2-1, with 7 bases fitting TRBD2. CDR1 is SGHRS and CDR2 is YFSETQ in the germline V gene. Trimming removed 5 bases from V and 2 bases from J; junction bases left unmatched: 10. There are 16 residues in the CDR3. CDR3 sequence (DNA): TGCGCCAGCAGTTATGGTGGGACTAATACCTACAATGAGCAGTTCTTC. It codes for CASSYGGTNTYNEQFF.

This clonotype was found many times. The chain uses TRBV5-1 and TRBJ2-1; 12 positions match TRBD2. Trimming at V came to 3 bases and at J to 8 bases, leaving 6 bases not matched to a gene. Germline CDR1 and CDR2: SGHRS and YFSETQ. The CDR3 is 15 residues long. CDR3 nucleotides: TGCGCCAGCAGCTCACTAGCGGGAGGCGGGCATGAGCAGTTCTTC. Translating it yields CASSSLAGGGHEQFF. Looking up the rest from reference TRBV5-1 and TRBJ2-1 gives the full variable domain: KAGVTQTPRYLIKTRGQQVTLSCSPISGHRSVSWYQQTPGQGLQFLFEYFSETQRNKGNFPGRFSGRQFSNSRSEMNVSTLELGDSALYLCASSSLAGGGHEQFFGPGTRLTVL.

This clonotype was recorded at least ten times. V is TRBV20-1 and J is TRBJ2-5; D unclear. The germline V gene encodes CDR1 DFQATT and CDR2 SNEGSKA (reference sequence). This CDR3 region has 12 residues. The V gene lost 3 bases and the J gene lost 1 base, with 6 bases spanning the gap. The CDR3, as DNA: TGCAGTGCTAGTTGGGGCCAAGAGACCCAGTACTTC. This sequence encodes CSASWGQETQYF.

This clonotype occurred many times. The chain is built from TRBV5-1 and TRBJ2-5; D is possibly TRBD1 (5 bases). V dropped 4 bases and J dropped 4 bases, with 11 bases sitting between them. This CDR3 region has 13 residues. Germline assignment: CDR1 SGHRS and CDR2 YFSETQ. The CDR3 spells CASSPGQRETQYF. CDR3 in DNA: TGCGCCAGCAGCCCAGGGCAGAGAGAGACCCAGTACTTC.

This clonotype was detected ten times or more. The CDR3 loop is CASSQGWGQVSSYEQYF. CDR3 DNA: TGTGCCAGCAGCCAAGGATGGGGACAGGTGAGCTCCTACGAGCAGTACTTC. J is TRBJ2-7 and V is TRBV14, with 8 bases that match TRBD1. V shed 1 base and J 0 bases; nucleotides not matched to a gene: 8. The CDR3 totals 17 residues. Germline V lookup: CDR1 SGHDN, CDR2 FVKESK.

In the case of this clonotype: A single base separates this from a much larger clone, so it may be a read error. The chain uses TRBV18 and TRBJ2-2; 7 nucleotides agree with TRBD1. Germline lookup yields CDR1 KGHSH and CDR2 LQKENI. The CDR3 length is 17 residues. The CDR3 here is CASSPERQGTDTGEMFF. CDR3 sequence (DNA): TGTGCCAGCTCACCAGAGAGACAGGGTACAGACACCGGGGAGATGTTTTTT.

The chain employs TRBV5-1 and TRBJ2-4; 10 bases fit TRBD1. V trimming: 0 bases; J trimming: 6 bases; junction bases outside the gene matches: 3. The CDR3 runs to 15 residues. Germline CDR1 reads SGHRS; CDR2 reads YFSETQ. The CDR3 here is CASSLATGGRNIQYF. DNA for the CDR3: TGCGCCAGCAGCTTGGCGACAGGGGGCAGAAACATTCAGTACTTC.